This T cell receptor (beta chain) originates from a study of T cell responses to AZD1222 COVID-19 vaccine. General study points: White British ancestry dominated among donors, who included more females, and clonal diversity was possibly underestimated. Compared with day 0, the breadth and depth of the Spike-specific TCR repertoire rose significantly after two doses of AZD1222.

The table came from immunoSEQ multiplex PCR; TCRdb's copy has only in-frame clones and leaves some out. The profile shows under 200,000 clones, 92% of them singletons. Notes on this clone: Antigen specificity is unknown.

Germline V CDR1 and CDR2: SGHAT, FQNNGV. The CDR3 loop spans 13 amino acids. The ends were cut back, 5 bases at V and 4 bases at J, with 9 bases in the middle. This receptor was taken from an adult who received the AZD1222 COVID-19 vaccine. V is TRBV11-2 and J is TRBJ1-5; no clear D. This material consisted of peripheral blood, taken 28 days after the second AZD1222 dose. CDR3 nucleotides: TGTGCCAGCAGCCCGACAATTAATCAGCCCCAGCATTTT. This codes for CASSPTINQPQHF.